Sequencing of this T cell receptor beta chain was carried out in a study of T-cell reconstitution after alpha-beta-depleted transplantation in children. V trimming: 4 bases; J trimming: 0 bases; junction bases outside the gene matches: 4. Germline lookup yields CDR1 SGHRS and CDR2 YFSETQ. The CDR3 is made up of 15 amino acids. Unique molecular identifiers were incorporated when the TCRbeta library was constructed. One entry per CDR3 protein results from TCRdb running MiXCR on the PCR reads. The sample carries hundreds of thousands of distinct CDR3 sequences, roughly 8.2% recorded once. In this sample, this clonotype turned up many times. Its antigen is unknown. Study-level findings and limits: Surviving thymic progenitors and recipient T cells were the source of high TCRbeta diversity at day 60 in some patients. Newly produced T cells mostly accounted for T-cell counts and diversity one year post-transplant. As was reported, about two months after transplant, alpha-beta T cells came from several hundred expanded graft clones.

The chain uses TRBV5-1 and TRBJ2-1; 7 nucleotides match TRBD1. The source material was PBMCs, mostly from graft donor cells, sampled 180 days after TCRalphabeta/CD19-depleted stem cell transplant. This TCR was sampled from a male patient between 5 and 17 years old who had a stem cell transplant for acute lymphoblastic leukemia, so the T cells may come from the graft donor. This CDR3 reads CASSQRDSSYNEQFF. The CDR3 DNA reads TGCGCCAGCAGCCAGAGGGACAGCTCCTACAATGAGCAGTTCTTC.